This record concerns one TCR beta chain sequence. Its specificity is not known. The TCR beta cDNA libraries contained unique molecular identifiers. One entry per CDR3 protein results from TCRdb running MiXCR on the PCR reads. The data hold 700,000 to 800,000 distinct CDR3 sequences, with roughly 30% observed a single time. The germline gives CDR1 DFQATT, CDR2 SNEGSKA (reference sequence). The CDR3 loop spans 14 amino acids. Between the trimmed V and J ends, which lost 4 bases and 2 bases, there was a span of 12 bases. The data were taken from a study of post-analysis software for immune sequencing data. Study findings and constraints: A few TRBV segments appeared more often in patients than in controls, and TRBV5-6, TRBV5-1 and TRBV20-1 were among these.

Sequencing was carried out using blood. The chain is built from TRBV20-1 and TRBJ1-5; no clear D. This clonotype was sampled from a girl aged 5-17 years with multiple sclerosis. The CDR3 nucleotides read TGCAGTGCTACGGGGAGAGCTGGCAATCAGCCCCAGCATTTT. This codes for CSATGRAGNQPQHF.